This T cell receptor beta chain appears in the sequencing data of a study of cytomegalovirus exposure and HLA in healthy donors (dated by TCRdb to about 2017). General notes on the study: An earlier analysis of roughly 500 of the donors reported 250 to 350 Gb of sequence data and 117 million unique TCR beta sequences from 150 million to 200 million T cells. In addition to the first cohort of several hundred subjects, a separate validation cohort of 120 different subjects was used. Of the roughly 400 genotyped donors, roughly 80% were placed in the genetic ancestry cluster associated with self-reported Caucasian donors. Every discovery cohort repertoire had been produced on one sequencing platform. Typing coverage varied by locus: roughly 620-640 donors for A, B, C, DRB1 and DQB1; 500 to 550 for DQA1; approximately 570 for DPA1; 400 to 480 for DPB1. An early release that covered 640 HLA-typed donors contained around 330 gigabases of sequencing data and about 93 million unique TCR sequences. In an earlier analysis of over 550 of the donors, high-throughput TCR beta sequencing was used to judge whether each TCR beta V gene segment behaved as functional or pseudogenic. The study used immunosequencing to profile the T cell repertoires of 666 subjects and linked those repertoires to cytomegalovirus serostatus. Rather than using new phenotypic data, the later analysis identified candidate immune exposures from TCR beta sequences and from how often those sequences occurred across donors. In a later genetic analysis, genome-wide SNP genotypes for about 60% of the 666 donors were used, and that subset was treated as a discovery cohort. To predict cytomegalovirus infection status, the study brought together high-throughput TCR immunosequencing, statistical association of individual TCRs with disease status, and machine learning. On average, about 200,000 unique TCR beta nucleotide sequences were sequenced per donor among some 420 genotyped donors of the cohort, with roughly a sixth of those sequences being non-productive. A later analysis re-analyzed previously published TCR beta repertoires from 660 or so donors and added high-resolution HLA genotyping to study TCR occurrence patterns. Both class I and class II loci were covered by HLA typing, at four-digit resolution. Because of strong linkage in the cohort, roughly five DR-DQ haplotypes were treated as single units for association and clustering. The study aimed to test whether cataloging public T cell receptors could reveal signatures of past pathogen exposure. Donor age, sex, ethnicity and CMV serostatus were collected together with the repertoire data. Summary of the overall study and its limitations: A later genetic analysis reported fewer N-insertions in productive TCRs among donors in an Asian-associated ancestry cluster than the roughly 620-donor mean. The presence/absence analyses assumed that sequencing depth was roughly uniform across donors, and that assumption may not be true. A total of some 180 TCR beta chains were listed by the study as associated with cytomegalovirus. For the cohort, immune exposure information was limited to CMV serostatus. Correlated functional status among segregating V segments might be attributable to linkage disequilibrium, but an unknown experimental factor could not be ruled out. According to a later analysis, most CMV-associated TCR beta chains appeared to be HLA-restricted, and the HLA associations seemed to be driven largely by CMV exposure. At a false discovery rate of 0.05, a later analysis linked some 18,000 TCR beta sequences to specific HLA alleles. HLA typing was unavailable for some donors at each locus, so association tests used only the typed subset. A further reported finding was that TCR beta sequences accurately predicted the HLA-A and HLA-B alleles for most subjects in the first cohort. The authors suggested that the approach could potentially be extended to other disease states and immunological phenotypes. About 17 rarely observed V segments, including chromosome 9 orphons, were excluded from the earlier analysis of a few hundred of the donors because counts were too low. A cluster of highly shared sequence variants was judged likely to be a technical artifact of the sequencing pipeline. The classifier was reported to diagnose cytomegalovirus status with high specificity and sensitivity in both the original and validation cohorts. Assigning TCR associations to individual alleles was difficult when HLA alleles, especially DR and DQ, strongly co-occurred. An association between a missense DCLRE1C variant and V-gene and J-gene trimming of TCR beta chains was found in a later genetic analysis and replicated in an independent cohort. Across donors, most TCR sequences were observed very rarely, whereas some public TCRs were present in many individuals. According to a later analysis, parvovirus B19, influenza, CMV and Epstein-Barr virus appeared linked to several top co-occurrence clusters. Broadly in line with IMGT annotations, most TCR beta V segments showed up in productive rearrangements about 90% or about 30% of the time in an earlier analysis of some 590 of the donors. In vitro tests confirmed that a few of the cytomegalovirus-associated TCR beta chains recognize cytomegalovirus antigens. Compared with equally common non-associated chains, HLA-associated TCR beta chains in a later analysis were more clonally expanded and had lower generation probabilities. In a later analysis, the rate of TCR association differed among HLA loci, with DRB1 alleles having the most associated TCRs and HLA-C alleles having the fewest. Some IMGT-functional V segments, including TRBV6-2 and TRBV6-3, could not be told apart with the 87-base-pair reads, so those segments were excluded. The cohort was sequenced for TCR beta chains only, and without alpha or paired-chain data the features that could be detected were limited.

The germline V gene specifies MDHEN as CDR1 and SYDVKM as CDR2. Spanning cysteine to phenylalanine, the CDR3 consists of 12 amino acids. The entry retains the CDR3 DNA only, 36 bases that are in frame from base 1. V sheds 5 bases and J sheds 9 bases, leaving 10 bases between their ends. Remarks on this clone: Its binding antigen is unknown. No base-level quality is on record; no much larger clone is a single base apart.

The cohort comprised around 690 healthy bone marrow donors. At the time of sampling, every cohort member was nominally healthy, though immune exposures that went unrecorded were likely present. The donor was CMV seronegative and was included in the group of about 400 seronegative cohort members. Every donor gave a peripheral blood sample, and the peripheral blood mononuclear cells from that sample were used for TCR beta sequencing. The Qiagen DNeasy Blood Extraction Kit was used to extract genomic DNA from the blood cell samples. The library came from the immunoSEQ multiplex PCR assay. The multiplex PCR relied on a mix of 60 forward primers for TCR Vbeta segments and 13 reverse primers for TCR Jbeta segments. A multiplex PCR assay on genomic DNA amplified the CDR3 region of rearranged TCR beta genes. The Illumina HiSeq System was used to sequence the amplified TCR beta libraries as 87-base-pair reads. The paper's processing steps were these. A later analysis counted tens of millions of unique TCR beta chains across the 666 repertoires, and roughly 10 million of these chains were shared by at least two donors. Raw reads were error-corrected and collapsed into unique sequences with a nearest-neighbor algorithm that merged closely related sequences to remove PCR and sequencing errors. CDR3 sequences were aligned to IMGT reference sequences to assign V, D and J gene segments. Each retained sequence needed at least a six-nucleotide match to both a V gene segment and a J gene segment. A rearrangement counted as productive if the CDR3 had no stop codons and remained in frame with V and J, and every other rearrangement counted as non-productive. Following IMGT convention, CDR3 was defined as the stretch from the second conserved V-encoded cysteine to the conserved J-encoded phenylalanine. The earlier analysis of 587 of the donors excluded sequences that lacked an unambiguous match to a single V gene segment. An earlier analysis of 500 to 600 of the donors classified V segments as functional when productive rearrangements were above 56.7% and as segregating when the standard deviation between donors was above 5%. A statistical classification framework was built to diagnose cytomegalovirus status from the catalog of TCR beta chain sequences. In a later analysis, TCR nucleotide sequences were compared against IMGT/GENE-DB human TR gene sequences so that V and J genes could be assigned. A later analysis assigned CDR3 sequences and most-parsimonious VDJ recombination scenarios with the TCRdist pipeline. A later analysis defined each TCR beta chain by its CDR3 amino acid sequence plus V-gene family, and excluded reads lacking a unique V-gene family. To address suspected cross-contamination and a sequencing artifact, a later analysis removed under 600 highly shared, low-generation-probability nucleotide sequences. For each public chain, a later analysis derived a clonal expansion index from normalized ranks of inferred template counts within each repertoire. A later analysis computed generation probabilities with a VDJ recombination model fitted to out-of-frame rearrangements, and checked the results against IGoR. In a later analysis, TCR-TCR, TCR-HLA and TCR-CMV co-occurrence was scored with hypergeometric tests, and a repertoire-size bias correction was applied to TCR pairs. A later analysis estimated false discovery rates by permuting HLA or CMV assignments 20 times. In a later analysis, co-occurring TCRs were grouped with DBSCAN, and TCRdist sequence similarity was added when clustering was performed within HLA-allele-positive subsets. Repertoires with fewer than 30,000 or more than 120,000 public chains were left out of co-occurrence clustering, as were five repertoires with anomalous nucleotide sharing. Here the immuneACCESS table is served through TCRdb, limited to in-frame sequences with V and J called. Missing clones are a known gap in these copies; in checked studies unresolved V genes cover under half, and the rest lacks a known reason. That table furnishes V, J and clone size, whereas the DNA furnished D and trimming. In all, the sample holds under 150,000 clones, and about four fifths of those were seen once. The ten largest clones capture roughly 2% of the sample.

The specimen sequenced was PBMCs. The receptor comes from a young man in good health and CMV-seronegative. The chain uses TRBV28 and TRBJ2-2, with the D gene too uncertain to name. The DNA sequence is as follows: TGTGCCAGCAGTCCCGGGTTCCGGGAGCTGTTTTTT. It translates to CASSPGFRELFF.